This T cell receptor beta chain was profiled in a study of blood T cell repertoires in COVID-19 (dated by TCRdb to 2018 to 2020). The study in broad terms: Samples from collaborators originated in the United States, Italy and Spain and spanned both the acute and convalescent phases of COVID-19. The prospective study material was composed of cDNA or gDNA derived from T cells, B-cell-depleted T cells, or PBMCs. The dataset comprised deeply sampled blood TCRbeta repertoires from subjects exposed to, actively infected with, or recovered from COVID-19. The repertoires were made available in a free public database intended to serve as a resource for research on the immune response to SARS-CoV-2. The samples were drawn from two sources: the first 160 participants of the ongoing ImmuneRACE study, and fewer than 1,500 subjects contributed by 6 global collaborators. A de-identified subject ID, COVID-19 status, age in years and sex were almost always included in the sample metadata. Where HLA class I and class II types were available, the types were taken from metadata supplied by the sample provider, not from assay-based typing.

Collaborating institutions collected whole blood in K2EDTA tubes following their own protocols. For TCRbeta analysis, collaborator samples were shipped as frozen whole blood, as isolated PBMCs, or as DNA extracted from either sample type. About this clone itself: Its target antigen remains unknown. It has no much larger one-base neighbor in the sample; base qualities were not kept.

TCRbeta CDR3 regions were amplified from genomic DNA by means of the immunoSEQ Assay, a bias-controlled multiplex PCR. Per the original workflow: Within the assay, amplification of reference gene primers was used to estimate how many nucleated cells each sample contained. To quantify the absolute abundance of each unique TCRbeta CDR3 rearrangement, sequence reads were collapsed and filtered. Productive Simpson clonality was computed per sample as the square root of Simpson's diversity index over productive rearrangements. TCRdb provides this immuneACCESS table in a form limited to in-frame rearrangements. Some clones are lacking; in checked studies, under half of them reflect an unresolved V gene, and why the rest are absent is not known. The DNA gave D and trimming, while V, J and clone size come from that table. In all, the sample holds approximately 210,000 clones, and roughly 80% of those were seen once. 2% to 3% of the sample goes to the ten largest clones.

Germline trimming: 6 bases from V, 2 bases from J; junction bases outside gene matches: 3. Reading the germline V gene gives CDR1 ENHRY and CDR2 SYGVKD. The CDR3 measures 14 amino acids from cysteine to phenylalanine. The retained sequence is limited to the CDR3, 42 bases, with the frame set at the first base. Study-wide conclusions, independent of this receptor: The quantity of clinical and demographic metadata differed by source and by participant and was supplied without curation.

Recombination joined TRBV10-3 with TRBJ2-7, with 11 junctional bases fitting TRBD1. The source is a woman aged 35 to 49 with active or convalescent COVID-19. What was sequenced was peripheral blood. At the DNA level, the sequence is TGTGCCATCAGGGGACAGGGGGTCGCCTACGAGCAGTACTTC. Its protein product is CAIRGQGVAYEQYF.